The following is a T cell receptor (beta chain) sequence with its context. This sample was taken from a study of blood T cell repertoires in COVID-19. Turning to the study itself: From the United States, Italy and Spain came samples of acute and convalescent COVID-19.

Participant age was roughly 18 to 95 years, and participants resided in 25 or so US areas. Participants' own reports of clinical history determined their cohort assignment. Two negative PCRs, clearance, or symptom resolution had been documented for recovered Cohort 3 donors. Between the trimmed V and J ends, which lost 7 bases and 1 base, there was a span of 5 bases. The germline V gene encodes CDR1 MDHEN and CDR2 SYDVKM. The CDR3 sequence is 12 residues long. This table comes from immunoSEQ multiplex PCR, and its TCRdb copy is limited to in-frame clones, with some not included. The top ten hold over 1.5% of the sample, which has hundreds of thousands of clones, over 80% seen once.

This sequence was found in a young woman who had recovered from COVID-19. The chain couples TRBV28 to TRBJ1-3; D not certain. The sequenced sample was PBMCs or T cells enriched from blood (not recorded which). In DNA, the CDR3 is TGTGCCAGCAACGGGTCTGGAAACACCATATATTTT. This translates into CASNGSGNTIYF.